The clone carrying this TCR beta chain turned up a few times. Its target is not known. These data originate in a study of CD8+ T cells in alopecia areata. General study points: Clonality was higher in lesional than normal scalp, especially in alopecia totalis/universalis. Scalp sample data also include resident alphabeta T cells from normal skin.

CDR3 length: 15 residues. The germline gives CDR1 SGHTA, CDR2 FQGNSA. The trim removed 1 base at V and 0 bases at J, leaving 2 bases unmatched. As the sequencing template, cDNA was produced by extracting RNA and reverse transcribing it. Using immunoSEQ multiplex PCR, the repertoire was profiled, and TCRdb retains in-frame clones only, with some absent. Seen here are under 250,000 clones, more than 55% observed once, and the top ten hold roughly 5%. The chain employs TRBV7-2 and TRBJ2-7, with 8 bases fitting TRBD1. The sequence was collected from a human donor in good health. Sequenced sample: CD8+ T cells sorted from blood. CDR3: CASSLGQGRSYEQYF. CDR3 bases: TGTGCCAGCAGCTTAGGACAGGGGCGCTCCTACGAGCAGTACTTC. Together with reference TRBV7-2 and TRBJ2-7, the CDR3 gives the full variable domain: GAGVSQSPSNKVTEKGKDVELRCDPISGHTALYWYRQSLGQGLEFLIYFQGNSAPDKSGLPSDRFSAERTGGSVSTLTIQRTQQEDSAVYLCASSLGQGRSYEQYFGPGTRLTVT.